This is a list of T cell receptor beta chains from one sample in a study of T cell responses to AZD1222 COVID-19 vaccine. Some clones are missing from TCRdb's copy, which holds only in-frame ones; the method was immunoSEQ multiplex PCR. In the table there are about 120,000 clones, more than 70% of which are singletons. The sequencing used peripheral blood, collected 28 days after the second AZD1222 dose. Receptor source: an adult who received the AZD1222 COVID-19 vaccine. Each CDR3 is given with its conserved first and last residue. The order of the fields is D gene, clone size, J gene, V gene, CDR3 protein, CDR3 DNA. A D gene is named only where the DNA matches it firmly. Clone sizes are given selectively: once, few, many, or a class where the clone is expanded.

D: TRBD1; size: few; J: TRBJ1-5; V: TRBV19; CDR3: CASSPQGGNQPQHF; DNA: TGTGCCAGTAGCCCGCAGGGGGGCAATCAGCCCCAGCATTTT
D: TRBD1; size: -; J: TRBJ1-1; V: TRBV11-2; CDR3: CASSLDVTGGAAFF; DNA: TGTGCCAGCAGCTTAGACGTTACAGGGGGCGCGGCTTTCTTT
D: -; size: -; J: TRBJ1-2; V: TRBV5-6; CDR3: CASSPGRGYTF; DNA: TGTGCCAGCAGCCCAGGGCGTGGCTACACCTTC
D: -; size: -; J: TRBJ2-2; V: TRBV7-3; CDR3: CASSSRDNTGELFF; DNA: TGTGCCAGCAGCTCCCGGGACAACACCGGGGAGCTGTTTTTT
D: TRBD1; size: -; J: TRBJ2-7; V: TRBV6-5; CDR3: CASNAGQGTSYEQYF; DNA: TGTGCCAGCAACGCTGGACAGGGCACCTCCTACGAGCAGTACTTC
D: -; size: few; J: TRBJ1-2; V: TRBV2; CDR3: CASSGDSQYGYTF; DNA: TGTGCCAGCAGTGGGGACTCCCAATATGGCTACACCTTC
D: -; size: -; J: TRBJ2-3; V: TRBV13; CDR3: CASSLGADWGDTQYF; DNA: TGTGCCAGCAGCTTAGGCGCCGACTGGGGGGATACGCAGTATTTT
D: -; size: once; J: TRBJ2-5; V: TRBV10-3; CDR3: CAIRDSRGSDETQYF; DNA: TGTGCCATCAGGGACAGCCGAGGTTCGGACGAGACCCAGTACTTC
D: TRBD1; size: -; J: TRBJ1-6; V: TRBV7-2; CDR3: CASSLDRASPLHF; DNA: TGTGCCAGCAGCCTAGACAGGGCTTCACCCCTCCACTTT
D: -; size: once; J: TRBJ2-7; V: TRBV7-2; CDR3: CASSLAGFGSYEQYF; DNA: TGTGCCAGCAGCTTGGCTGGGTTCGGCTCCTACGAGCAGTACTTC
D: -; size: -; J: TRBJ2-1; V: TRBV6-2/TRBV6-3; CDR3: CASSYREYNEQFF; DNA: TGTGCCAGCAGTTACAGGGAATACAATGAGCAGTTCTTC
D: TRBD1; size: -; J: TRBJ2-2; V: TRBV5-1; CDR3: CASSTSGDRGTGELFF; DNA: TGCGCCAGCAGCACCTCGGGGGACAGGGGAACCGGGGAGCTGTTTTTT
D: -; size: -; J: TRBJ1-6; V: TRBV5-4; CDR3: CASSLDGGGTRSYNSPLHF; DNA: TGTGCCAGCAGCTTGGATGGTGGAGGGACCAGGTCCTATAATTCACCCCTCCACTTT
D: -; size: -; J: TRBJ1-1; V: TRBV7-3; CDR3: CASSLGGSGTEAFF; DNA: TGTGCCAGCAGCTTAGGGGGCTCAGGGACTGAAGCTTTCTTT
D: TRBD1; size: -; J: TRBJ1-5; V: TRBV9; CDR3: CASSVLQGAKGNQPQHF; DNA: TGTGCCAGCAGCGTCCTGCAGGGGGCGAAGGGCAATCAGCCCCAGCATTTT
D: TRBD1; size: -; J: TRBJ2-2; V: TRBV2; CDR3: CASRGQYTGELFF; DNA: TGTGCCAGCAGGGGACAGTACACCGGGGAGCTGTTTTTT
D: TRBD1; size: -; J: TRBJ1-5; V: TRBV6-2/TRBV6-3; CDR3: CASSRDSRYSNQPQHF; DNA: TGTGCCAGCAGCCGGGACAGCCGATATAGCAATCAGCCCCAGCATTTT
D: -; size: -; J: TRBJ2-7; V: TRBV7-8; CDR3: CASSFGSGIGEYEQYF; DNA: TGTGCCAGCAGCTTCGGGTCGGGGATTGGGGAGTACGAGCAGTACTTC
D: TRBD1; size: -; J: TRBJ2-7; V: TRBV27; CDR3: CASSFVQGASEQYF; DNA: TGTGCCAGCAGTTTTGTTCAGGGGGCGAGTGAGCAGTACTTC
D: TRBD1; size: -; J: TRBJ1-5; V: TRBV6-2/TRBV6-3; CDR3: CASSYGDRGVNNQPQHF; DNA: TGTGCCAGCAGTTACGGCGACAGGGGAGTGAACAATCAGCCCCAGCATTTT
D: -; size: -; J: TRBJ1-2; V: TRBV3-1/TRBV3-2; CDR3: CASSHTGSDYGYTF; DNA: TGTGCCAGCAGCCATACAGGGAGCGACTATGGCTACACCTTC
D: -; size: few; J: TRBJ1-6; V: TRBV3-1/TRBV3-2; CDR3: CASSPAGIYFSPLHF; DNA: TGTGCCAGCAGCCCGGCCGGGATATACTTTTCACCCCTCCACTTT
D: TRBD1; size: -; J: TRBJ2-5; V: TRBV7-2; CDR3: CASRTGGAETQYF; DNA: TGTGCCAGCAGAACAGGGGGCGCAGAGACCCAGTACTTC
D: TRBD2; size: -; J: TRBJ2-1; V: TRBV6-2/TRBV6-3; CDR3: CASIPGGTYNEQFF; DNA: TGTGCCAGCATCCCGGGGGGGACATACAATGAGCAGTTCTTC
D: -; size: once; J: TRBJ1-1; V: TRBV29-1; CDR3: CSVEQGSGTEAFF; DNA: TGCAGCGTTGAACAGGGAAGTGGGACTGAAGCTTTCTTT
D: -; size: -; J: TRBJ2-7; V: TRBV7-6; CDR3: CASSLAPSGNEQYF; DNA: TGTGCCAGCAGCTTAGCGCCCTCAGGGAACGAGCAGTACTTC
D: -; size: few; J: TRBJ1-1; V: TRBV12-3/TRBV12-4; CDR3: CASSLSGVTEAFF; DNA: TGTGCCAGCAGTTTATCCGGGGTCACTGAAGCTTTCTTT
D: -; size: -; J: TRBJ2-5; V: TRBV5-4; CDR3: CASSPEDPGETQYF; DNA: TGTGCCAGCAGCCCCGAGGACCCGGGAGAGACCCAGTACTTC
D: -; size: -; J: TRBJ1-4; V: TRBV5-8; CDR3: CASSQGREGEKLFF; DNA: TGTGCCAGCAGCCAGGGACGAGAAGGTGAAAAACTGTTTTTT
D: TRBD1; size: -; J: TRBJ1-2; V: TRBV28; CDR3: CASKPGGGYGYTF; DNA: TGTGCCAGCAAACCAGGGGGGGGCTATGGCTACACCTTC
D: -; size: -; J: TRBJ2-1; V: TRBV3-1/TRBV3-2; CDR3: CASSQEAGDLYNEQFF; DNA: TGTGCCAGCAGCCAAGAAGCAGGGGACCTTTACAATGAGCAGTTCTTC
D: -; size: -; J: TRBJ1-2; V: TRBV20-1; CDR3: CSARHRERYTF; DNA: TGCAGTGCTAGGCACAGAGAACGCTACACCTTC
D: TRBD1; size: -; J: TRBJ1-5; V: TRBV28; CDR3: CASTTGQGEGQPQHF; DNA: TGTGCCAGCACCACAGGACAGGGGGAGGGTCAGCCCCAGCATTTT
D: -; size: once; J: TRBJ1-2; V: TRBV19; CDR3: CASTKNGDYGYTF; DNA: TGTGCCAGTACCAAAAATGGGGACTATGGCTACACCTTC
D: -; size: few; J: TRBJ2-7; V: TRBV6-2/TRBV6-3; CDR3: CASSYLGTVGEQYF; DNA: TGTGCCAGCAGTTACCTCGGGACCGTCGGCGAGCAGTACTTC
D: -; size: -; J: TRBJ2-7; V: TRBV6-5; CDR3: CASTVHLGSYEQYF; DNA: TGTGCCAGCACGGTTCACCTGGGCTCCTACGAGCAGTACTTC
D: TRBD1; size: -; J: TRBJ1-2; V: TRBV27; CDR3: CASSYEGTGGSGYTF; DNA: TGTGCCAGCAGTTATGAAGGGACAGGGGGCTCTGGCTACACCTTC
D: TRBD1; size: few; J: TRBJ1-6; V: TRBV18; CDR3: CASSHGQGEGNSPLHF; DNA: TGTGCCAGCTCACACGGACAGGGGGAAGGCAATTCACCCCTCCACTTT
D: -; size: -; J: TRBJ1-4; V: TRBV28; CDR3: CASSLSGQGPNEKLFF; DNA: TGTGCCAGCAGTTTATCGGGGCAGGGTCCAAATGAAAAACTGTTTTTT
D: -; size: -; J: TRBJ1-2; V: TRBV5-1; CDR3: CASSLEFGAYGYTF; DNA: TGCGCCAGCAGCTTGGAATTCGGGGCCTATGGCTACACCTTC
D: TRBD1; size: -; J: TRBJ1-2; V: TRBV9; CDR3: CASSAGTGDYGYTF; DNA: TGTGCCAGCAGCGCCGGGACAGGGGACTATGGCTACACCTTC